Following are 10 T cell receptor beta chains from one sample sequenced in a study of blood T cell repertoires in COVID-19. TCRdb keeps only in-frame clones here, not all; method: immunoSEQ multiplex PCR. The data show approximately 210,000 clones, 75% to 90% seen once. What was sequenced was peripheral blood. These receptors came from a human donor in a cohort sampled during active COVID-19.

The V and J genes are TRBV9 and TRBJ1-5; D is uncertain. The CDR3 totals 14 residues. V lost 0 bases and J 3 bases, leaving 7 bases between the germline ends. The germline V gene encodes CDR1 SGDLS and CDR2 YYNGEE. The CDR3 DNA sequence: TGTGCCAGCAGCGTAGCCGACTTCAATCAGCCCCAGCATTTT. It yields the protein CASSVADFNQPQHF.

The genes are TRBV15 and TRBJ2-7; tentatively, D is TRBD2 (6 bases). This CDR3 is 16 amino acids long. The germline V and J ends were trimmed by 3 bases and 2 bases, with 17 bases remaining between them. Per the germline V gene, CDR1 is LNHNV and CDR2 is YYDKDF (reference sequence). This chain's CDR3 is CATSRFLGGAAYEQYF. For the CDR3, the DNA is TGTGCCACCAGCAGGTTCTTAGGAGGGGCCGCCTACGAGCAGTACTTC.

This clone was seen only once. The rearrangement joins TRBV30 to TRBJ2-3; the match to TRBD2 covers 14 bases. Germline values: CDR1 GTSNPN, CDR2 SVGIG (reference sequence). The CDR3 loop spans 16 amino acids. The junction had 4 bases not matched to a gene; V was cut back by 0 bases and J by 5 bases. The CDR3 DNA reads TGTGCCTGGAGTGTTGGACTAGCGGGAGGAGGAGATACGCAGTATTTT. This codes for CAWSVGLAGGGDTQYF.

The rearrangement links TRBV4-3 to TRBJ2-7; possibly TRBD2 for D (6 bases). Looked up from germline, CDR1 is LGHNA and CDR2 is YSLEER. The CDR3 has 14 amino acids. Trimming cost V 0 bases and J 9 bases, with 15 bases left between them. The CDR3 DNA is TGCGCCAGCAGCCAAGAAATAAGGCGGGATCGGCAGTACTTC. Its translation: CASSQEIRRDRQYF.

The chain is built from TRBV28 and TRBJ2-1; 8 positions agree with TRBD1. Looked up from germline, CDR1 is MDHEN and CDR2 is SYDVKM. CDR3 length: 11 amino acids. Trimming took 8 bases from V and 9 from J; bases not matched to a gene: 3. This chain's CDR3 is CASEGQVEQFF. The CDR3 coding sequence is TGTGCCAGCGAGGGACAGGTTGAGCAGTTCTTC.

The chain carries TRBV2 and TRBJ1-6; 9 nucleotides line up with TRBD1. Trimming took 6 bases from V and 6 from J; bases not matched to a gene: 6. This CDR3 spans 15 amino acids. Germline CDR1 and CDR2: SNHLY and FYNNEI. CDR3 protein: CASRARQGVNSPLHF. CDR3 bases: TGTGCCAGCAGGGCCAGACAGGGGGTTAATTCACCCCTCCACTTT.

This clone was seen just once. The J gene is TRBJ2-1, the V gene TRBV18, with a weak D call TRBD2 (6 bases). Trimming cost V 5 bases and J 5 bases, with 10 bases left between them. Germline V gives CDR1 KGHSH, CDR2 LQKENI. The CDR3 is 13 amino acids. The CDR3 nucleotides read TGTGCCAGCTCAGGGGACTTAGACAATGAGCAGTTCTTC. The encoded protein is CASSGDLDNEQFF.

This clone came up once. This chain connects TRBV6-6 to TRBJ2-7; TRBD2 matches 14 bases. The CDR3 runs to 16 residues. J gave up 0 bases and V 4 bases, and 2 bases lay outside the gene matches. Germline lookup yields CDR1 MNHNY and CDR2 SVGAGI (reference sequence). The DNA of the CDR3 is TGTGCCAGCAGTTTTGGGACTAGCGGGAGCTCCTACGAGCAGTACTTC. As protein: CASSFGTSGSSYEQYF.

This clone was seen a handful of times. The chain has TRBV2 and TRBJ1-1; 7 nucleotides align to TRBD1. Germline CDR1 reads SNHLY; CDR2 reads FYNNEI. The CDR3 length is 11 residues. Germline trimming cut 10 bases from V and 4 bases from J; bases unmatched to any gene: 3. The DNA of the CDR3 is TGTGCCATCGACAGGGTCACTGAAGCTTTCTTT. Translated: CAIDRVTEAFF.

Only a few counts were recorded for this clone. The DNA for the CDR3 is TGTGCCAGCAGTGAAGAGGGGGCTTATGGCTACACCTTC. The encoded protein is CASSEEGAYGYTF. The chain carries TRBV2 and TRBJ1-2, with 7 nucleotides matching TRBD1. CDR1 is SNHLY and CDR2 is FYNNEI in the germline V gene. V trimming: 1 base; J trimming: 5 bases; junction bases outside the gene matches: 1. The CDR3 sequence is 13 residues long.